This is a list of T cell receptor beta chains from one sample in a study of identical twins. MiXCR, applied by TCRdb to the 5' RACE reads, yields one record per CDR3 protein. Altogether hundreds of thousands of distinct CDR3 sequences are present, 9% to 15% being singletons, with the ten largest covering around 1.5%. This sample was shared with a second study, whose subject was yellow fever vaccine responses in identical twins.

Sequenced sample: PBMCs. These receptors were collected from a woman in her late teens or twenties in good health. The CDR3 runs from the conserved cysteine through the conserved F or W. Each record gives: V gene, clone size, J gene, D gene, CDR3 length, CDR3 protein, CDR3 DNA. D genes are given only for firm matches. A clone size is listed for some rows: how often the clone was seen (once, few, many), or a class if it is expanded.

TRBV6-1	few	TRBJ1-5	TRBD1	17	CASSPATGGGGNQPQHF	TGTGCCAGCAGTCCTGCCACAGGGGGCGGTGGCAATCAGCCCCAGCATTTT
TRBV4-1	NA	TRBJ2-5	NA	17	CASSQGLRAGERGTQYF	TGCGCCAGCAGCCAAGGTTTACGGGCAGGGGAAAGGGGGACCCAGTACTTC
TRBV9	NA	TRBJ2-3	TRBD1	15	CASSPQGITTDTQYF	TGTGCCAGCAGCCCACAGGGGATCACGACAGATACGCAGTATTTT
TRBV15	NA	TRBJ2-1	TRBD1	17	CATSRDKGTGGMNEQFF	TGTGCCACCAGCAGAGATAAGGGGACAGGGGGCATGAATGAGCAGTTCTTC
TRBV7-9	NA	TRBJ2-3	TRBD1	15	CASSTRQGGTDTQYF	TGTGCCAGCAGCACCAGACAGGGGGGCACAGATACGCAGTATTTT
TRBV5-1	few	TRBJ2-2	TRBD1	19	CASSSQGQPLSQFSGELFF	TGCGCCAGCAGCTCACAGGGACAGCCTCTCAGTCAATTCTCCGGGGAGCTGTTTTTT
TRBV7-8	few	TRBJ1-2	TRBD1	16	CASSNSGTGSNYGYTF	TGTGCCAGCAGCAATTCCGGGACAGGGTCTAACTATGGCTACACCTTC
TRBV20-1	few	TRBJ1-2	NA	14	CSARVQGQSYGYTF	TGCAGTGCTAGAGTCCAAGGACAGAGTTATGGCTACACCTTC
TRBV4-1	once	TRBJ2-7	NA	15	CASRSIQGLVYEQYF	TGCGCCAGCAGGTCAATACAAGGCCTTGTCTACGAGCAGTACTTC
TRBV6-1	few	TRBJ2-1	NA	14	CASSEAGGGNEQFF	TGTGCCAGCAGTGAAGCGGGAGGGGGCAATGAGCAGTTCTTC
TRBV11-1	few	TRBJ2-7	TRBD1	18	CASSQTGKVPNSNYEQYF	TGTGCCAGCAGCCAGACAGGGAAAGTGCCGAATTCAAACTACGAGCAGTACTTC
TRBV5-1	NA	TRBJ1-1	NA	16	CASSLVFQASNTEAFF	TGCGCCAGCAGCTTGGTTTTCCAGGCTTCGAACACTGAAGCTTTCTTT
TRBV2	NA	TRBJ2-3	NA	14	CASSEEQGGNTQYF	TGTGCCAGCAGTGAAGAACAGGGTGGAAATACGCAGTATTTT
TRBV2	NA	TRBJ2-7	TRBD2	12	CASLSGIYEQYF	TGTGCCAGCTTGAGCGGGATCTACGAGCAGTACTTC
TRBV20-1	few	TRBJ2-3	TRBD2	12	CSAERELDTQYF	TGCAGTGCGGAGCGGGAGTTAGATACGCAGTATTTT
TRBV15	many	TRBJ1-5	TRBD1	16	CATSTTGEVSNQPQHF	TGTGCCACCAGCACGACAGGGGAGGTTAGCAATCAGCCCCAGCATTTT
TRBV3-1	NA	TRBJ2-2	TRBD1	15	CASSPLLTGGGELFF	TGTGCCAGCAGCCCCCTCTTGACAGGGGGCGGGGAGCTGTTTTTT
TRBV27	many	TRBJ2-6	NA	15	CASSQSGAGANVLTF	TGTGCCAGCAGTCAGAGCGGTGCTGGGGCCAACGTCCTGACTTTC
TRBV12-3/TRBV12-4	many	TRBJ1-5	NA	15	CASSPPGGGNQPQHF	TGTGCCAGCAGTCCTCCGGGGGGCGGCAATCAGCCCCAGCATTTT
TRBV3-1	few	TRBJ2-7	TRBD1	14	CASSPDRGRNEQYF	TGTGCCAGCAGCCCTGACAGGGGGCGCAATGAGCAGTACTTC
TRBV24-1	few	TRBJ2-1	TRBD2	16	CATSDISGSSYNEQFF	TGTGCCACCAGTGATATCAGCGGGAGCTCCTACAATGAGCAGTTCTTC
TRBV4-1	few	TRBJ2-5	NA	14	CASSQDLHQETQYF	TGCGCCAGCAGCCAAGATCTACACCAAGAGACCCAGTACTTC
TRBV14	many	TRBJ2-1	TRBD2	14	CASNPGLAGNEQFF	TGTGCCAGCAATCCGGGACTAGCGGGCAATGAGCAGTTCTTC
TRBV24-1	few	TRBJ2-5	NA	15	CATSDFLGGKETQYF	TGTGCCACCAGTGATTTTCTCGGCGGGAAAGAGACCCAGTACTTC
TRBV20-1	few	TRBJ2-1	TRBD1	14	CSARPGQPYNEQFF	TGCAGTGCCCGTCCGGGACAGCCATACAATGAGCAGTTCTTC
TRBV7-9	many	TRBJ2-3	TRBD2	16	CASSLHSGGSTDTQYF	TGTGCCAGCAGCCTCCATAGCGGGGGGAGCACAGATACGCAGTATTTT
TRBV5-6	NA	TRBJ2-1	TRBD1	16	CASSLLWDRGPHEQFF	TGTGCCAGCAGCTTGCTTTGGGACAGGGGGCCCCATGAGCAGTTCTTC
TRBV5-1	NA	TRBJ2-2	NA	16	CASSLVGATNTGELFF	TGCGCCAGCAGCTTGGTCGGGGCAACGAACACCGGGGAGCTGTTTTTT
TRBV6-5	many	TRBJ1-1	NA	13	CASSYSRSTEAFF	TGTGCCAGCAGTTACTCGAGGAGCACTGAAGCTTTCTTT
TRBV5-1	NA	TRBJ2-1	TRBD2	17	CASSLEASGEPYNEQFF	TGCGCCAGCAGCTTGGAGGCTAGCGGGGAGCCTTACAATGAGCAGTTCTTC
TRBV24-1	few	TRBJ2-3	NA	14	CATARQGKADTQYF	TGTGCCACGGCTCGGCAGGGGAAGGCAGATACGCAGTATTTT
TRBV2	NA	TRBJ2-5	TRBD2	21	CASSGTSGRAVLFPEEETQYF	TGTGCCAGCAGTGGGACTAGCGGGAGGGCCGTCTTATTCCCAGAAGAAGAGACCCAGTACTTC
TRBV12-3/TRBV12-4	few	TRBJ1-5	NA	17	CASSLLRPVLGNQPQHF	TGTGCCAGCAGTTTGTTACGGCCGGTTTTGGGCAATCAGCCCCAGCATTTT
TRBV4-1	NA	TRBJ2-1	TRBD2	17	CASSQVSGRGSYNEQFF	TGCGCCAGCAGCCAAGTGTCCGGGAGGGGCTCCTACAATGAGCAGTTCTTC
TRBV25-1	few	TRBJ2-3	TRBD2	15	CASSPGLANTDTQYF	TGTGCCAGCAGTCCTGGACTAGCGAACACAGATACGCAGTATTTT
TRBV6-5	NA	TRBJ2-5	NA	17	CASRTRDSLGKGETQYF	TGTGCCAGCAGAACCCGGGACTCGCTAGGGAAAGGGGAGACCCAGTACTTC
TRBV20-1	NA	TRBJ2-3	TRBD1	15	CSAKVGQGLGDTQYF	TGCAGTGCTAAGGTCGGACAGGGACTGGGAGATACGCAGTATTTT
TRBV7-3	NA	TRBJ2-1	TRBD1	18	CASSTEGQGLSSYNEQFF	TGTGCCAGCAGCACGGAAGGACAGGGGTTAAGCTCCTACAATGAGCAGTTCTTC
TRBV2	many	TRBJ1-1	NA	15	CASNNRARSNAEAFF	TGTGCCAGCAATAACAGGGCCCGGAGCAACGCTGAAGCTTTCTTT
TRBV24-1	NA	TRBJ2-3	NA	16	CATSDLVQGSTDTQYF	TGTGCCACCAGTGATTTGGTTCAGGGGAGCACAGATACGCAGTATTTT
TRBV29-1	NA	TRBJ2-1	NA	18	CSVDKVTGEPSSPNEQFF	TGCAGCGTTGACAAGGTAACGGGGGAGCCGTCTTCCCCGAATGAGCAGTTCTTC
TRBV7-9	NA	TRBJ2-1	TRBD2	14	CASSSFGREGNQFF	TGTGCCAGCAGCTCTTTTGGACGGGAGGGGAATCAGTTCTTC
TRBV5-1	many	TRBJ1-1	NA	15	CASSLTANLNTEAFF	TGCGCCAGCAGCTTGACAGCGAACCTGAACACTGAAGCTTTCTTT
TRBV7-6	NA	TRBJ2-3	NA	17	CASSLDVRDPSRGTQYF	TGTGCCAGCAGCTTAGACGTCCGGGACCCATCAAGGGGTACGCAGTATTTT
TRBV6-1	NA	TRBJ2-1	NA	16	CASTPRGGAGYNEQFF	TGTGCCAGCACCCCCAGGGGGGGAGCGGGGTACAATGAGCAGTTCTTC